The 25 T cell receptor beta chains given below trace back to one sample, sequenced in a study of blood T cell repertoires in COVID-19. Some clones are missing from TCRdb's copy, which holds only in-frame ones; the method was immunoSEQ multiplex PCR. This table holds about 130,000 clones, 75% to 90% found once. The sample comprised PBMCs or T cells enriched from blood (not recorded which). The receptor set was obtained from a woman in her forties or fifties who had recovered from COVID-19.

The chain links TRBV4-1 to TRBJ1-6; D is perhaps TRBD1 (5 bases). The length of the CDR3 is 15 residues. From germline, CDR1 is MGHRA and CDR2 YSYEKL. V was cut by 1 base and J by 10 bases, with 14 bases left in between. Written as DNA, the CDR3 is TGCGCCAGCAGCCAAGGTGTCAGGGTAGGGTCACCCCTCCACTTT. As protein: CASSQGVRVGSPLHF.

This clone has a handful of counts. CDR3 residues: CASSPLGANYEQYF. The CDR3 DNA is TGTGCCAGCAGCCCCCTGGGAGCGAACTACGAGCAGTACTTC. The rearrangement joins TRBV5-4 to TRBJ2-7, with D perhaps matching TRBD2 (5 bases). Trimming pared 4 bases from V and 3 bases from J, leaving 14 bases between. Per germline, CDR1 SGHNT and CDR2 YYREEE (reference sequence). The length of the CDR3 is 14 residues.

The rearrangement uses TRBV7-9 and TRBJ2-2, with D possibly TRBD2 on 6 matching bases. V lost 5 bases and J lost 3, with 16 bases in between. The length of the CDR3 is 16 residues. The germline V gene has CDR1 SEHNR and CDR2 FQNEAQ (reference sequence). CDR3 protein: CASSIDSGQYTGELFF. In nucleotides, the CDR3 is TGTGCCAGCAGCATCGATAGCGGTCAGTACACCGGGGAGCTGTTTTTT.

This clone appeared a single time. The CDR3 loop is CASSSAGQNTEAFF. For the CDR3, the DNA is TGTGCCAGCAGCTCCGCCGGACAGAACACTGAAGCTTTCTTT. This sequence joins TRBV7-9 and TRBJ1-1; perhaps TRBD1 as D (5 bases). The germline V gene encodes CDR1 SEHNR and CDR2 FQNEAQ (reference sequence). The CDR3 is made up of 14 amino acids. V was pared by 4 bases and J by 1 base, with 10 bases between.

The sample holds one count of this clone. This chain connects TRBV16 to TRBJ2-7; 10 nucleotides agree with TRBD2. The CDR3 contains 15 residues. CDR1 is KGHSY, CDR2 FQNENV, per germline. The ends lost 4 bases at V and 5 bases at J; junction bases unmatched: 8. CDR3 coding DNA: TGTGCCAGCAGCCCCACGAAGCGGGGGGGCCACGAGCAGTACTTC. Its translation: CASSPTKRGGHEQYF.

This clone was recorded once. The chain combines TRBV4-2 with TRBJ2-2; 8 bases are a match to TRBD1. The trim removed 0 bases at V and 6 bases at J, leaving 6 bases unmatched. CDR1 LGHNA and CDR2 YNFKEQ come from the germline V gene. The CDR3 totals 16 residues. The CDR3 nucleotides are TGTGCCAGCAGCCAAGAACCGGCAGGGGGCCCCGGGGAGCTGTTTTTT. Translation gives CASSQEPAGGPGELFF.

The rearrangement joins TRBV18 to TRBJ1-6, with D possibly TRBD1 on 5 matching bases. Germline V gives CDR1 KGHSH, CDR2 LQKENI. The V end lost 4 bases, the J end lost 3 bases, and 19 bases lay between the germline ends. The CDR3 covers 18 residues. The CDR3 DNA follows: TGTGCCAGCTCACAGGGGTCAGCGACCCTCAACTATAATTCACCCCTCCACTTT. Translation gives CASSQGSATLNYNSPLHF.

The V gene is TRBV6-5, the J gene TRBJ2-1; 11 nucleotides align to TRBD1. CDR3 length: 15 residues. The V gene's germline CDR1 is MNHEY and CDR2 SVGAGI. V lost 6 bases and J lost 9; bases outside the gene matches: 10. CDR3 in DNA: TGTGCCAGCAGCTCCCGGGACAGGGGGGTCCTTGAGCAGTTCTTC. It specifies CASSSRDRGVLEQFF.

The rearrangement links TRBV24-1 to TRBJ1-1, with no clear D. Trimming cost V 5 bases and J 7 bases, with 10 bases left between them. The V gene's germline CDR1 is KGHDR and CDR2 SFDVKD. CDR3 length: 12 amino acids. DNA of the CDR3: TGTGCCACCAGTGCTACGACGGGTGAAGCTTTCTTT. Its protein is CATSATTGEAFF.

The chain is built from TRBV10-3 and TRBJ2-1; 8 bases align to TRBD1. The J segment lost 4 bases and the V segment lost 6 bases, leaving 14 bases of the junction unmatched. This CDR3 region has 17 residues. Per germline, CDR1 ENHRY and CDR2 SYGVKD. CDR3 amino acids: CAISLGFGQGKYNEQFF. CDR3 DNA sequence: TGTGCCATCAGCTTGGGCTTTGGACAGGGAAAATACAATGAGCAGTTCTTC.

The chain has TRBV4-1 and TRBJ2-7; D is unresolved. V lost 1 base to trimming and J lost 2 bases, with 15 bases between them. This CDR3 is built from 16 residues. The germline V gene encodes CDR1 MGHRA and CDR2 YSYEKL. CDR3 bases: TGCGCCAGCAGCCAAGCTGAGAAAGTCCCTACCTACGAGCAGTACTTC. This gives the protein CASSQAEKVPTYEQYF.

The sample holds a few counts of this clone. The J gene is TRBJ1-6, the V gene TRBV7-8; 8 bases are a match to TRBD1. After removal of 5 bases from V and 8 bases from J, the junction contained 20 bases not matched to a gene. The CDR3 length is 19 residues. The germline gives CDR1 SGHVS, CDR2 FQNEAQ. The chain's CDR3 is CASSRGQGTRLPWDSPLHF. Here the CDR3 DNA reads TGTGCCAGCAGCCGAGGACAGGGAACGAGACTCCCATGGGATTCACCCCTCCACTTT.

The chain carries TRBV4-1 and TRBJ1-4, with 7 bases fitting TRBD1. The length of the CDR3 is 18 residues. Trimming removed 4 bases from V and 0 bases from J; junction bases left unmatched: 11. Germline CDR1 and CDR2: MGHRA and YSYEKL. This chain's CDR3 is CASSLYRDSGSTNEKLFF. CDR3 sequence (DNA): TGCGCCAGCAGCCTCTATCGGGACAGTGGGTCAACTAATGAAAAACTGTTTTTT.

This rearrangement joins TRBV9 to TRBJ2-3, with 9 bases fitting TRBD2. Germline-derived CDR1 and CDR2 are SGDLS and YYNGEE. The CDR3 is 16 residues long. J was trimmed by 0 bases and V by 4 bases; bases with no gene match: 6. CDR3 protein: CASSPRLAGSTDTQYF. Here the CDR3 DNA reads TGTGCCAGCAGCCCCCGGCTAGCGGGGAGCACAGATACGCAGTATTTT.

The V gene is TRBV5-1, the J gene TRBJ2-7; the D is unclear. The V and J ends lost 4 bases and 0 bases respectively, with 11 bases between them. Per the germline V gene, CDR1 is SGHRS and CDR2 is YFSETQ. The CDR3 has 14 residues. CDR3 DNA sequence: TGCGCCAGCAGCCCGAGCACCCGCTCCTACGAGCAGTACTTC. It yields the protein CASSPSTRSYEQYF.

This chain uses TRBV2 with TRBJ1-5, with a weak D call TRBD1 (5 bases). V lost 2 bases, J lost 3 bases, and 11 bases lay in between. Germline V gives CDR1 SNHLY, CDR2 FYNNEI. The CDR3 is made up of 15 amino acids. The CDR3 DNA reads as TGTGCCAGCAGTGAACCCAGGGTCTCCAATCAGCCCCAGCATTTT. Translation: CASSEPRVSNQPQHF. Combining the CDR3 with reference TRBV2 and TRBJ1-5 gives the whole variable domain EPEVTQTPSHQVTQMGQEVILRCVPISNHLYFYWYRQILGQKVEFLVSFYNNEISEKSEIFDDQFSVERPDGSNFTLKIRSTKLEDSAMYFCASSEPRVSNQPQHFGDGTRLSIL.

The chain has TRBV11-3 and TRBJ2-5; possibly TRBD1 for D (7 bases). Germline V gives CDR1 SGHNT, CDR2 YENEEA. Deletions cut 5 bases from V and 10 bases from J, with 17 bases between. The CDR3 loop spans 13 amino acids. CDR3 DNA sequence: TGTGCCAGCAGCCAGGGGGGCTTCGGGGACCAGTACTTC. Protein: CASSQGGFGDQYF. The full variable domain, rest sourced from reference TRBV11-3 and TRBJ2-5, is EAGVVQSPRYKIIEKKQPVAFWCNPISGHNTLYWYLQNLGQGPELLIRYENEEAVDDSQLPKDRFSAERLKGVDSTLKIQPAELGDSAVYLCASSQGGFGDQYFGPGTRLLVL.

The V gene is TRBV10-1, the J gene TRBJ1-1, with 7 bases fitting TRBD1. The CDR3 has 18 residues. The J segment lost 0 bases and the V segment lost 5 bases, leaving 15 bases of the junction unmatched. Per the germline V gene, CDR1 is WNHNN and CDR2 is SYGVQD (reference sequence). CDR3 in amino acids: CASSRLSEGQQMNTEAFF. DNA of the CDR3: TGCGCCAGCAGTCGTTTGAGCGAGGGACAGCAAATGAACACTGAAGCTTTCTTT.

This chain uses TRBV19 with TRBJ2-1; D perhaps matches TRBD2 (5 bases). This CDR3 comprises 12 residues. From germline, CDR1 is LNHDA and CDR2 SQIVND (reference sequence). Trimming took off 6 bases at V and 9 bases at J, with 12 bases between the two ends. CDR3 in DNA: TGTGCCAGTAGGCGGGTAATCGGTGAGCAGTTCTTC. Translated, it gives CASRRVIGEQFF.

The CDR3, as DNA: TGTGCCAGCAGCTTGGCGGCTAGCGGGCGCACAGATACGCAGTATTTT. Protein: CASSLAASGRTDTQYF. The chain couples TRBV5-6 to TRBJ2-3; 8 positions match TRBD2. The CDR3 length is 16 residues. J lost 1 base, V lost 0 bases, and 4 bases had no gene match. CDR1 SGHDT and CDR2 YYEEEE come from the germline V gene.

The CDR3 region has the DNA TGTGCCAGCAGCCAGTCCGGGGGGTGGATGAACACTGAAGCTTTCTTT. It encodes CASSQSGGWMNTEAFF. The chain carries TRBV3-1 (or the pseudogene TRBV3-2) and TRBJ1-1, with D perhaps matching TRBD1 (5 bases). The V gene lost 3 bases and the J gene lost 0 bases, with 14 bases spanning the gap. The CDR3 extends over 16 amino acids. Germline assignment: CDR1 LGHDT and CDR2 YNNKEL (reference sequence).

The CDR3 here is CASSLIQNQPQHF. In DNA form, the CDR3 reads TGTGCCAGCAGCTTAATTCAGAATCAGCCCCAGCATTTT. The chain uses TRBV7-2 and TRBJ1-5, with unresolved D. The germline CDR1 and CDR2 sequences are SGHTA and FQGNSA. The germline V and J ends were trimmed by 2 bases and 4 bases, with 6 bases remaining between them. The CDR3 totals 13 residues.

The V and J genes are TRBV12-3 or TRBV12-4 and TRBJ2-2; a weak D match, TRBD1 (6 bases). This CDR3 is 13 amino acids long. The ends were cut back, 6 bases at V and 5 bases at J, with 10 bases in the middle. DNA for the CDR3: TGTGCCAGCAGCCCTGGACAGACCGGGGAGCTGTTTTTT. The encoded protein is CASSPGQTGELFF.

The chain recombines TRBV18 with TRBJ2-5; 8 bases fit TRBD2. V was pared by 2 bases and J by 7 bases, with 9 bases of the junction left unmatched. Looked up from germline, CDR1 is KGHSH and CDR2 is LQKENI. The CDR3 contains 15 residues. The CDR3 protein is CASSPSGGPQRTQYF. The CDR3 region has the DNA TGTGCCAGCTCACCAAGCGGGGGCCCCCAAAGGACCCAGTACTTC.

The chain joins TRBV30 to TRBJ2-4, with D unclear. Germline CDR1 and CDR2: GTSNPN and SVGIG (reference sequence). The CDR3 contains 15 residues. Trimming left V 0 bases short and J 2 bases short, with 11 bases between. The CDR3 nucleotides read TGTGCCTGGAGTGTTGGTCTTGGCCCCAAAAACATTCAGTACTTC. Encoded protein: CAWSVGLGPKNIQYF. The full variable domain, in which reference TRBV30 and TRBJ2-4 provide the parts outside the CDR3, is SQTIHQWPATLVQPVGSPLSLECTVEGTSNPNLYWYRQAAGRGLQLLFYSVGIGQISSEVPQNLSASRPQDRQFILSSKKLLLSDSGFYLCAWSVGLGPKNIQYFGAGTRLSVL.